Listed here are 10 T cell receptor beta chains from one sample, sequenced in a study of vaccination effects on CD4 cells after COVID-19. With the ViraFEST assay, the study expanded antigen-specific CD4+ T cells using viral peptide pools, then sequenced them. Scientists isolated CD4+ T cells after an approximately ten-day culture period ended. Antigens of these TCRs are unknown. Measured with immunoSEQ multiplex PCR; TCRdb has only the in-frame clones, and not every one. In the table there are approximately 30,000 clones, 55% to 75% of which are singletons. The source was CD4+ T cells from PBMCs cultured with HCoV-229E spike peptides, collected before COVID-19 vaccination. These receptors were taken from a human donor who received a COVID-19 vaccine.

The rearrangement uses TRBV4-1 and TRBJ1-1; weak D call: TRBD1 (5 bases). CDR1 is MGHRA, CDR2 YSYEKL, per germline. The CDR3 totals 15 residues. V was trimmed by 2 bases and J by 9 bases, leaving 19 bases between them. DNA for the CDR3: TGCGCCAGCAGCCAAACCACATCACAGGATTGGAAAGCTTTCTTT. Protein: CASSQTTSQDWKAFF.

J is TRBJ2-5 and V is TRBV5-3; 8 nucleotides match TRBD2. TRBV5-3 has ORF status, its function being uncertain. Unmatched junction bases numbered 15, after V lost 9 bases and J lost 5 bases. This CDR3 spans 15 amino acids. CDR3 nucleotide sequence: TGTGCCACCCCCTGGCGGGGGGATATTGAGGAGACCCAGTACTTC. It translates to CATPWRGDIEETQYF.

The chain has TRBV10-3 and TRBJ2-3; D is possibly TRBD1 or TRBD2 (5 bases each). Trimming removed 0 bases at V and 13 bases at J, with 14 bases between. From germline, CDR1 is ENHRY and CDR2 SYGVKD. The CDR3 contains 13 residues. CDR3 amino acids: CAISESLGTQEYF. The CDR3, as DNA: TGTGCCATCAGTGAGTCTTTGGGGACCCAGGAGTATTTT.

This clone was counted once. The J gene is TRBJ2-3, the V gene TRBV4-1; the D gene is possibly TRBD2 (6 bases). The CDR3 covers 16 residues. The ends were cut back, 4 bases at V and 0 bases at J, with 14 bases in the middle. Per the germline V gene, CDR1 is MGHRA and CDR2 is YSYEKL. In nucleotides, the CDR3 is TGCGCCAGCAGCCGCGGGACGCTGTCTAGCACAGATACGCAGTATTTT. This codes for CASSRGTLSSTDTQYF.

The chain uses TRBV7-2 and TRBJ2-7; D is uncertain. V was shortened by 5 bases and J by 3 bases, with 8 bases between the two germline ends. The germline V gene encodes CDR1 SGHTA and CDR2 FQGNSA. The CDR3 spans 12 residues. The CDR3: CASSQDGYEQYF. As DNA, the CDR3 is TGTGCCAGCAGCCAGGACGGCTACGAGCAGTACTTC.

This chain joins TRBV2 and TRBJ2-2, with 8 bases fitting TRBD2. J gave up 7 bases and V 4 bases, and 2 bases lay outside the gene matches. The CDR3 is made up of 13 amino acids. CDR1 is SNHLY and CDR2 is FYNNEI in the germline V gene. CDR3 protein: CASSAAGGGELFF. The DNA for the CDR3 is TGTGCCAGCAGTGCGGCGGGGGGCGGGGAGCTGTTTTTT. The variable domain in full, with the rest retrieved from reference TRBV2 and TRBJ2-2, is EPEVTQTPSHQVTQMGQEVILRCVPISNHLYFYWYRQILGQKVEFLVSFYNNEISEKSEIFDDQFSVERPDGSNFTLKIRSTKLEDSAMYFCASSAAGGGELFFGEGSRLTVL.

V usage is TRBV11-1 and J usage is TRBJ2-7, with 10 bases identical to TRBD2. Germline assignment: CDR1 SGHAT and CDR2 FQDESV (reference sequence). CDR3 length equals 14 residues. With V trimmed by 5 bases and J by 3 bases, 4 bases remained unmatched. The CDR3 DNA is TGTGCCAGCAGCCAGCGGGGGGGCCTCTACGAGCAGTACTTC. Residues: CASSQRGGLYEQYF.

This chain links TRBV19 with TRBJ2-3; D is unresolved. The CDR3 is 13 residues long. Looked up from germline, CDR1 is LNHDA and CDR2 is SQIVND (reference sequence). V lost 8 bases to trimming and J lost 1 base, with 10 bases between them. Written as DNA, the CDR3 is TGTGCCAGTGGGATAAGCGGCACAGATACGCAGTATTTT. Translation gives CASGISGTDTQYF. Supplemented by reference TRBV19 and TRBJ2-3, the full variable domain reads DGGITQSPKYLFRKEGQNVTLSCEQNLNHDAMYWYRQDPGQGLRLIYYSQIVNDFQKGDIAEGYSVSREKKESFPLTVTSAQKNPTAFYLCASGISGTDTQYFGPGTRLTVL.

This clone has a count of ten or more. This chain joins TRBV29-1 and TRBJ2-1; 8 positions match TRBD2. Germline V gives CDR1 SQVTM, CDR2 ANQGSEA. The ends lost 5 bases at V and 7 bases at J; junction bases unmatched: 10. This CDR3 comprises 14 residues. CDR3 in DNA: TGCAGCGTTTATCAGCGGGAGCTGGGGAATGAGCAGTTCTTC. Its translation: CSVYQRELGNEQFF.

The chain combines TRBV7-2 with TRBJ2-3; the D gene is possibly TRBD1 (5 bases). Germline loops: CDR1 SGHTA, CDR2 FQGNSA. The ends were cut back, 7 bases at V and 6 bases at J, with 11 bases in the middle. The CDR3 spans 12 residues. The CDR3 sequence: CASNQGRDTQYF. The DNA for the CDR3 is TGTGCCAGCAACCAGGGTCGTGATACGCAGTATTTT.